This T cell receptor (beta chain) was sequenced during a study of PD-L1 blockade in urothelial cancer. Turning to the study itself: Enrolled patients had been treated previously with 0 to 3 chemotherapy regimens. Each blood sample yielded a median of about 140,000 T cells.

Here immunoSEQ multiplex PCR was the method, and the copy in TCRdb shows in-frame clones only, minus some. The data show some 30,000 clones, about 87% seen once. Locally advanced or metastatic urothelial carcinoma was diagnosed in the patients. V lost 3 bases, J lost 2 bases, and 13 bases lay in between. There are 15 residues in the CDR3. The germline CDR1 and CDR2 sequences are KGHSH and LQKENI. This chain uses TRBV18 with TRBJ2-5, with D perhaps matching TRBD2 (6 bases). The clonotype was recovered from a man aged 50-59 years with urothelial cancer. The material was PBMCs, obtained around atezolizumab (anti-PD-L1) treatment. Here the CDR3 reads CASSPPWGEQETQYF. CDR3 sequence (DNA): TGTGCCAGCTCACCCCCCTGGGGGGAACAAGAGACCCAGTACTTC.